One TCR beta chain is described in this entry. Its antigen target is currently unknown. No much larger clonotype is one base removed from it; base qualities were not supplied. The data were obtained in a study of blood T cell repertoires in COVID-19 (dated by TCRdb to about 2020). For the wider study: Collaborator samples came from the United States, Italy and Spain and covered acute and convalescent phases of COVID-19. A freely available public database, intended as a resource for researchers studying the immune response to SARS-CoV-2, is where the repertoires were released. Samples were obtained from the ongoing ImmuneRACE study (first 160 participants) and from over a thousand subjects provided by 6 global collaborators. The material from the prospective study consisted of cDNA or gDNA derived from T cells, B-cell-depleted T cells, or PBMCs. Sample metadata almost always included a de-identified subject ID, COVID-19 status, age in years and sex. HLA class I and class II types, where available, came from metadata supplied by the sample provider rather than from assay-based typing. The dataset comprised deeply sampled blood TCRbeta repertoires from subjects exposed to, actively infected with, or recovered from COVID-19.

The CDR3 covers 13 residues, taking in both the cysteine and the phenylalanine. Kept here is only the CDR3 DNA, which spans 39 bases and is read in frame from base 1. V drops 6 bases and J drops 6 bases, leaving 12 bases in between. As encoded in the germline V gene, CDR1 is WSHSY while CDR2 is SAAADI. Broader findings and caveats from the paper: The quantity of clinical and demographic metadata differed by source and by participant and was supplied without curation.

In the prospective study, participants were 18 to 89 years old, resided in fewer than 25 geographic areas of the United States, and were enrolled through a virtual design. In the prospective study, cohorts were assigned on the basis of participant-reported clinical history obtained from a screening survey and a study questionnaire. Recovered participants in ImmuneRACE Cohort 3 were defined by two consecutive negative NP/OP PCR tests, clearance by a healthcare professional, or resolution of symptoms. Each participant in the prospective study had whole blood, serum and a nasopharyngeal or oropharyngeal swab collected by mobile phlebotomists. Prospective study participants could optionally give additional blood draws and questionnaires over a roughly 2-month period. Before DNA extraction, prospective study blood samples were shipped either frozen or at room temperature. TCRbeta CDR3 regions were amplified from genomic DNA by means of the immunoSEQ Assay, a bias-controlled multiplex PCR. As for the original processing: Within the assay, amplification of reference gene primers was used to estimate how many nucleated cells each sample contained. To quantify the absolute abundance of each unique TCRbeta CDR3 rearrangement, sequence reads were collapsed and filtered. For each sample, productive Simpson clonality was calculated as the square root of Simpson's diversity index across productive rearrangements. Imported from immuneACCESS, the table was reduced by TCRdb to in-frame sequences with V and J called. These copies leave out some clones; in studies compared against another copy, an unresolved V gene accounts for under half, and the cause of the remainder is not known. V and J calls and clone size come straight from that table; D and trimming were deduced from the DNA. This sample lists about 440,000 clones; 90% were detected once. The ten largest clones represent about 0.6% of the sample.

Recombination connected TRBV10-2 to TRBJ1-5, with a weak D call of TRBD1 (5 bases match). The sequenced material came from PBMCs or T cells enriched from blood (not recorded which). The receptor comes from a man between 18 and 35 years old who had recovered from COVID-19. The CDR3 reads CASSATESQPQHF. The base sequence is TGCGCCAGCAGCGCGACAGAATCTCAGCCCCAGCATTTT.